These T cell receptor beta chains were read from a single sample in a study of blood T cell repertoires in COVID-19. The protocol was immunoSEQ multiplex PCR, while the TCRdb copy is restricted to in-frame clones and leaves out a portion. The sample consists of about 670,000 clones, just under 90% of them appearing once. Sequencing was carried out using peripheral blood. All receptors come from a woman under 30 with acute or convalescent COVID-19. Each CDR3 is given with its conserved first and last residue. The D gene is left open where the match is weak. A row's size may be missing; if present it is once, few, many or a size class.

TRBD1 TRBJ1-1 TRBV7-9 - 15 CASSFWTGAVTEAFF TGTGCCAGCAGCTTCTGGACAGGGGCGGTCACTGAAGCTTTCTTT
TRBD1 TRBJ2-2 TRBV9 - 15 CASSARDSNTGELFF TGTGCCAGCAGCGCCCGGGACAGTAACACCGGGGAGCTGTTTTTT
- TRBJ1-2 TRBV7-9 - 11 CASSLTDGYTF TGTGCCAGCAGCCTGACAGATGGCTACACCTTC
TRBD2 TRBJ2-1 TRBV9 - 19 CASSVGGRSGGTPYNEQFF TGTGCCAGCAGCGTAGGGGGGAGAAGCGGGGGGACCCCCTACAATGAGCAGTTCTTC
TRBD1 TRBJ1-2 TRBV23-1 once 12 CASSPDRGAQTF TGCGCCAGCAGTCCGGACAGGGGGGCTCAAACCTTC
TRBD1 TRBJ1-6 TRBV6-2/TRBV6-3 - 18 CASSYGDRGIPYNSPLHF TGTGCCAGCAGTTACGGGGACAGGGGGATCCCCTATAATTCACCCCTCCACTTT
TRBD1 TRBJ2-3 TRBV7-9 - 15 CASSPYRGRTDTQYF TGTGCCAGCAGCCCATACAGGGGGCGAACAGATACGCAGTATTTT
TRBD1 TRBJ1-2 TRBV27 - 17 CASSPWTGGLANYGYTF TGTGCCAGCAGTCCGTGGACAGGGGGGTTAGCTAACTATGGCTACACCTTC
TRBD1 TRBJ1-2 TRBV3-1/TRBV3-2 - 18 CASSQERNRGNLAYGYTF TGTGCCAGCAGCCAAGAGCGAAACAGGGGGAATTTAGCCTATGGCTACACCTTC
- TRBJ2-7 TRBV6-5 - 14 CASNPTGTSYEQYF TGTGCCAGCAATCCGACGGGTACATCCTACGAGCAGTACTTC
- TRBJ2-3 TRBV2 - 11 CASGVTDTQYF TGTGCCAGCGGAGTCACAGATACGCAGTATTTT
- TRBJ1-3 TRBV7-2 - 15 CASSFMGASGNTIYF TGTGCCAGCAGCTTCATGGGGGCATCAGGAAACACCATATATTTT
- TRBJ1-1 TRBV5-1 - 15 CASSLDQGRNTEAFF TGCGCCAGCAGCTTGGATCAGGGTCGGAACACTGAAGCTTTCTTT
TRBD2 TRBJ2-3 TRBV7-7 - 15 CASSVTSGGTDTQYF TGTGCCAGCAGCGTTACTAGCGGAGGCACAGATACGCAGTATTTT
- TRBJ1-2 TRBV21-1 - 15 CASSTSPTVFYGYTF TGTGCCAGCAGCACCTCTCCGACAGTGTTCTATGGCTACACCTTC
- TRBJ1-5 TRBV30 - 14 CAWSVQGTNQPQHF TGTGCCTGGAGTGTGCAGGGAACGAATCAGCCCCAGCATTTT
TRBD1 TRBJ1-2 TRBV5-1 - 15 CASSLGQTNNYGYTF TGCGCCAGCAGCCTGGGACAGACAAATAACTATGGCTACACCTTC
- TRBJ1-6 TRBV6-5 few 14 CASSTDSENSPLHF TGTGCCAGCAGTACGGACAGCGAAAATTCACCCCTCCACTTT
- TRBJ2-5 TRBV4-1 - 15 CASSPAENRQETQYF TGCGCCAGCAGCCCCGCGGAAAACCGCCAAGAGACCCAGTACTTC
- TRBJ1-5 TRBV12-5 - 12 CASGLVLEPQHF TGTGCTAGTGGTTTGGTCTTAGAGCCCCAGCATTTT
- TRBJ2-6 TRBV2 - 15 CASIVRVAGANVLTF TGTGCCAGCATAGTCCGCGTAGCAGGGGCCAACGTCCTGACTTTC
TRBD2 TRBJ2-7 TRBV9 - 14 CASSQRGSAYEQYF TGTGCCAGCAGCCAGCGGGGGAGCGCGTACGAGCAGTACTTC
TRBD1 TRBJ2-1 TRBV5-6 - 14 CASRGTGFGDEQFF TGTGCCAGCAGGGGGACAGGATTTGGGGATGAGCAGTTCTTC
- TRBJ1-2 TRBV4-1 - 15 CASSQEGRSNYGYTF TGCGCCAGCAGCCAAGAGGGGAGGTCAAACTATGGCTACACCTTC
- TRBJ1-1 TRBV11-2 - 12 CASSLGTVTAFF TGTGCCAGCAGCTTAGGTACAGTTACTGCTTTCTTT
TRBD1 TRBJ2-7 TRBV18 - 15 CASSPGQVGSYEQYF TGTGCCAGCTCACCAGGACAGGTCGGGTCCTACGAGCAGTACTTC
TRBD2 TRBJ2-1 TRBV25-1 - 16 CASSGGLAGGYNEQFF TGTGCCAGCAGTGGTGGACTAGCGGGGGGGTACAATGAGCAGTTCTTC